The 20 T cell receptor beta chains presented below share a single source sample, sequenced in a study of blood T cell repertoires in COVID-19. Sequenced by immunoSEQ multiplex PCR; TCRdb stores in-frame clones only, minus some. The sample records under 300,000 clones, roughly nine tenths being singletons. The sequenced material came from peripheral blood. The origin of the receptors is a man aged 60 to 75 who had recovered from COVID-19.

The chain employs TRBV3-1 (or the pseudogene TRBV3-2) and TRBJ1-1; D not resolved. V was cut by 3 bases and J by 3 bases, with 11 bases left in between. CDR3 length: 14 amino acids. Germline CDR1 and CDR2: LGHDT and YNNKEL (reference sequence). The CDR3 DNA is TGTGCCAGCAGCCACCTGACACGCTACACTGAAGCTTTCTTT. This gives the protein CASSHLTRYTEAFF.

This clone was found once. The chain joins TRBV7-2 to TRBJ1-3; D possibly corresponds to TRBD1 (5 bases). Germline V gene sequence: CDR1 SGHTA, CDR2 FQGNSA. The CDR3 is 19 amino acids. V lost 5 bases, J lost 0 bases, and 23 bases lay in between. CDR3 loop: CASSPVVENRRGSGNTIYF. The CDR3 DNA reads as TGTGCCAGCAGCCCGGTGGTAGAGAACAGGCGTGGCTCTGGAAACACCATATATTTT. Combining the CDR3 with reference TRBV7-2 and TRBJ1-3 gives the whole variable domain GAGVSQSPSNKVTEKGKDVELRCDPISGHTALYWYRQSLGQGLEFLIYFQGNSAPDKSGLPSDRFSAERTGGSVSTLTIQRTQQEDSAVYLCASSPVVENRRGSGNTIYFGEGSWLTVV.

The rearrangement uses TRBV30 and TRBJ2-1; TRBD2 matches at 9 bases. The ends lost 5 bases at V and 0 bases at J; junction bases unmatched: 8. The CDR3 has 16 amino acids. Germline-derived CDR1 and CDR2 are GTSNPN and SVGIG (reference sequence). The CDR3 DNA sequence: TGTGCCTGGGGACGACTAGCGGTTAGCTCCTACAATGAGCAGTTCTTC. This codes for CAWGRLAVSSYNEQFF.

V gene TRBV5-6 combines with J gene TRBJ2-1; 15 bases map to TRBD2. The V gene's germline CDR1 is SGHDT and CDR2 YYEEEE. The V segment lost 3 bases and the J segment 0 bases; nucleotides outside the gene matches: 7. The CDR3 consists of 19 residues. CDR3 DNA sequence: TGTGCCAGCAGCTCGGGGCCGGGACTAGCGGGGGGCTCCTACAATGAGCAGTTCTTC. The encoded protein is CASSSGPGLAGGSYNEQFF.

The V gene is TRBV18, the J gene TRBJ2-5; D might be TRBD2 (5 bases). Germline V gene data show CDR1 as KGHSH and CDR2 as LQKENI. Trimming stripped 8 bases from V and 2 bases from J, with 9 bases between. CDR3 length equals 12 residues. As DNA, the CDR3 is TGTGCCAGCGGACGGACTCAAGAGACCCAGTACTTC. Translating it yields CASGRTQETQYF.

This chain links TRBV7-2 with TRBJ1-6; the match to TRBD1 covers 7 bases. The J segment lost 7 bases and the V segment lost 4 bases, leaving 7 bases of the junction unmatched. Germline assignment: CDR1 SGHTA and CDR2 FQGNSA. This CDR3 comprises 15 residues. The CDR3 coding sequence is TGTGCCAGCAGCTGGAGACAGGGCCTAAATTCACCCCTCCACTTT. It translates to CASSWRQGLNSPLHF.

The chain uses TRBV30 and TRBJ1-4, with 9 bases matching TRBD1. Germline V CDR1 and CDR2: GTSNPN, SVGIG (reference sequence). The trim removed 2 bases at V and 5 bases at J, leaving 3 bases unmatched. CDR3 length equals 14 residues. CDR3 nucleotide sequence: TGTGCCTGGAGTCCCGGACAGGGGAATGAAAAACTGTTTTTT. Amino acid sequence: CAWSPGQGNEKLFF.

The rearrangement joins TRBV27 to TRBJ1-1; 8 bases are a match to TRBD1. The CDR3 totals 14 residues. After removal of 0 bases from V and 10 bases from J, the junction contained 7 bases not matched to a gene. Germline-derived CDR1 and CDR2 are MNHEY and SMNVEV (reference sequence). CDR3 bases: TGTGCCAGCAGTTTATCTTGGGGACAGGCTGGAGCTTTCTTT. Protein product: CASSLSWGQAGAFF.

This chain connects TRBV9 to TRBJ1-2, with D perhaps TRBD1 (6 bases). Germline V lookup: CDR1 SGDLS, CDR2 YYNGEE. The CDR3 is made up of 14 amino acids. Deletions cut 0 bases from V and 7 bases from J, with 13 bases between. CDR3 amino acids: CASSVAGGRSGYTF. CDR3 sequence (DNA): TGTGCCAGCAGCGTAGCGGGGGGCAGGAGTGGCTACACCTTC.

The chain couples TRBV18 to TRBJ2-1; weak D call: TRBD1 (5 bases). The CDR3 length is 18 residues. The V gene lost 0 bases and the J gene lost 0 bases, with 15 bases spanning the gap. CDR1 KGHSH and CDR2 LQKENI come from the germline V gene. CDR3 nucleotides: TGTGCCAGCTCACCACCGGCCTCGGCAGGGTACTCCTACAATGAGCAGTTCTTC. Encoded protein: CASSPPASAGYSYNEQFF.

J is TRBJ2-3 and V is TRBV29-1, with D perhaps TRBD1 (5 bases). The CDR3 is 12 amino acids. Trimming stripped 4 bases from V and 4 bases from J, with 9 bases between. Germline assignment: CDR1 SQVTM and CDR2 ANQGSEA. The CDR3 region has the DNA TGCAGCGTTGTGGCAGGGCCAGATACGCAGTATTTT. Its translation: CSVVAGPDTQYF.

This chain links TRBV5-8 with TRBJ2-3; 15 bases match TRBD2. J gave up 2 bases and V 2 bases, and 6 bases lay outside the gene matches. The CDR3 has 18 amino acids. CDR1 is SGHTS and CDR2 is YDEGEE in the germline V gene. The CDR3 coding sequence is TGTGCCAGCAGCTTACCGGGACTAGCGGGGGGCGACACAGATACGCAGTATTTT. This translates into CASSLPGLAGGDTDTQYF.

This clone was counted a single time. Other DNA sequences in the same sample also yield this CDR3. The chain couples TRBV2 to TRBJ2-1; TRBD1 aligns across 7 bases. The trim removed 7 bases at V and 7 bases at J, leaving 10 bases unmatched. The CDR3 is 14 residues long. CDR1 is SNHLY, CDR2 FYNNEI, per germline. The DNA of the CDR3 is TGTGCCAGCAAACCTGGGACAGTCTATAATGAGCAGTTCTTC. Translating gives CASKPGTVYNEQFF. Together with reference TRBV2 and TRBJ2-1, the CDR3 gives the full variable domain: EPEVTQTPSHQVTQMGQEVILRCVPISNHLYFYWYRQILGQKVEFLVSFYNNEISEKSEIFDDQFSVERPDGSNFTLKIRSTKLEDSAMYFCASKPGTVYNEQFFGPGTRLTVL.

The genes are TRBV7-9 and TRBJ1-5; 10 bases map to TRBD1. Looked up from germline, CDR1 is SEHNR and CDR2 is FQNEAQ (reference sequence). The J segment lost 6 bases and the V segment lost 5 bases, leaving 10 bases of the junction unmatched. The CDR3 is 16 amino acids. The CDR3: CASSRDRGVVGQPQHF. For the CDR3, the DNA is TGTGCCAGCAGCCGGGACAGGGGCGTCGTGGGTCAGCCCCAGCATTTT.

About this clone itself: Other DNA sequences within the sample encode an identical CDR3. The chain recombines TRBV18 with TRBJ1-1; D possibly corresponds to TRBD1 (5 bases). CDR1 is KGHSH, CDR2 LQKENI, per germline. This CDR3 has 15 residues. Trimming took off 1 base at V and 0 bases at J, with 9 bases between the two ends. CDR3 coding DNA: TGTGCCAGCTCACCACGCCAGGGCATGAACACTGAAGCTTTCTTT. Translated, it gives CASSPRQGMNTEAFF.

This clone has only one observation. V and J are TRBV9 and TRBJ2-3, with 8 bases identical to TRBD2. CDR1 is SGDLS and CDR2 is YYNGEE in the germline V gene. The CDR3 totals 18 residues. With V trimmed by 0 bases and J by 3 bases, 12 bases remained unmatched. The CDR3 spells CASSVAPWRGASTDTQYF. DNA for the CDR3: TGTGCCAGCAGCGTAGCTCCGTGGCGGGGGGCTAGTACAGATACGCAGTATTTT.

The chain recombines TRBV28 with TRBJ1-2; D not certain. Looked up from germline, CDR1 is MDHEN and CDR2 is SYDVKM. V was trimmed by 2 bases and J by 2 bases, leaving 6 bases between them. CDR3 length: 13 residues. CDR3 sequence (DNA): TGTGCCAGCAGTTTAGGGCAGAACTATGGCTACACCTTC. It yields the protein CASSLGQNYGYTF.

CDR3 nucleotide sequence: TGCAGTGCTAGTGTACCGGGGGAGACCCAGTACTTC. Translating gives CSASVPGETQYF. The rearrangement joins TRBV20-1 to TRBJ2-5, with D perhaps TRBD2 (5 bases). The CDR3 runs 12 residues. V was pared by 3 bases and J by 5 bases, with 10 bases between. Germline V gene sequence: CDR1 DFQATT, CDR2 SNEGSKA (reference sequence).

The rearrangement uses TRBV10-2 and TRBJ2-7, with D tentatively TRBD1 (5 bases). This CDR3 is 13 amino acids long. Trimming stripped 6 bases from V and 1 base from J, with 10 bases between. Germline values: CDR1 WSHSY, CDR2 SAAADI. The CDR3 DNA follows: TGCGCCAGCAGAATGGCAGGGTCCTACGAGCAGTACGTC. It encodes CASRMAGSYEQYV.

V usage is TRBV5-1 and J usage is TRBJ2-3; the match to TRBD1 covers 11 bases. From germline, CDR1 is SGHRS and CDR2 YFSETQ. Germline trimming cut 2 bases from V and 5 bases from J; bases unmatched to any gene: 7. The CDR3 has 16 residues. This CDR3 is CASSFYPGQGVDTQYF. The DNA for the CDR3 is TGCGCCAGCAGCTTTTATCCGGGACAGGGGGTAGATACGCAGTATTTT.